The 13 T cell receptor beta chains below were found in one sample sequenced in a study of T cell responses to AZD1222 COVID-19 vaccine (dated by TCRdb to the early 2020s). The time point tag for this specimen amounts to: baseline before first vaccination. The receptor library was made with the immunoSEQ multiplex PCR assay. Not all clones reach the TCRdb copy of this immuneACCESS table, which keeps in-frame sequences only. Checked studies attribute under half of the gap to unresolved V genes and leave the rest unexplained. Here the sample has about 180,000 clones; just over 90% occur a single time. Around 1.5% of the sample is taken by the ten largest. Specimen: peripheral blood, collected on day 0 of AZD1222 vaccination. These TCRs come from an adult in good health.

The chain uses TRBV19 and TRBJ1-5, with 8 nucleotides matching TRBD1. Germline V gives CDR1 LNHDA, CDR2 SQIVND (reference sequence). J lost 4 bases, V lost 4 bases, and 6 bases had no gene match. This CDR3 comprises 15 residues. CDR3 loop: CASSTFGQGNQPQHF. The DNA for the CDR3 is TGTGCCAGTAGTACCTTCGGACAGGGTAATCAGCCCCAGCATTTT.

The rearrangement joins TRBV9 to TRBJ1-4, with TRBD1 matching over 7 bases. V shed 2 bases and J 5 bases; nucleotides not matched to a gene: 9. CDR3 length equals 16 residues. From germline, CDR1 is SGDLS and CDR2 YYNGEE. The CDR3 protein is CASSVLGDSRNEKLFF. DNA for the CDR3: TGTGCCAGCAGCGTTCTAGGGGACAGCAGAAATGAAAAACTGTTTTTT.

The rearrangement uses TRBV28 and TRBJ1-5; 7 positions match TRBD1. The CDR3 is made up of 14 amino acids. Germline trimming cut 5 bases from V and 11 bases from J; bases unmatched to any gene: 12. The germline CDR1 and CDR2 sequences are MDHEN and SYDVKM. DNA of the CDR3: TGTGCCAGCAGTCCAGGGGGGGTCCCCCCAACCCAGCATTTT. As protein: CASSPGGVPPTQHF.

The V and J genes are TRBV6-1 and TRBJ1-6, with a weak D call TRBD1 (6 bases). CDR1 and CDR2 from the germline V gene are MNHNS and SASEGT. CDR3 length equals 20 residues. With 2 bases removed from V and 6 bases from J, the gap between germline ends came to 26 bases. The CDR3 is CASSEFVLKWGALVNSPLHF. The DNA for the CDR3 is TGTGCCAGCAGTGAATTCGTTTTAAAATGGGGGGCACTTGTTAATTCACCCCTCCACTTT.

V and J are TRBV6-6 and TRBJ1-2, with no clear D. Germline V gene sequence: CDR1 MNHNY, CDR2 SVGAGI (reference sequence). The CDR3 totals 14 residues. V lost 4 bases and J lost 0, with 9 bases in between. In nucleotides, the CDR3 is TGTGCCAGCAGTTCGTACCAAACTAACTATGGCTACACCTTC. Its translation is CASSSYQTNYGYTF.

Here the CDR3 DNA reads TGTGCCACCAGCAGAGCTCGTGGGGGTTTGAGAACCTACGAGCAGTACTTC. Its protein is CATSRARGGLRTYEQYF. The chain employs TRBV15 and TRBJ2-7; D may match TRBD1 or TRBD2 (5 bases each). The germline V gene has CDR1 LNHNV and CDR2 YYDKDF (reference sequence). The ends were cut back, 1 base at V and 2 bases at J, with 18 bases in the middle. The CDR3 totals 17 residues. Full variable domain (outside the CDR3, taken from reference TRBV15 and TRBJ2-7): DAMVIQNPRYQVTQFGKPVTLSCSQTLNHNVMYWYQQKSSQAPKLLFHYYDKDFNNEADTPDNFQSRRPNTSFCFLDIRSPGLGDTAMYLCATSRARGGLRTYEQYFGPGTRLTVT.

The gene calls are TRBV7-2 and TRBJ2-3; D is undetermined. The germline gives CDR1 SGHTA, CDR2 FQGNSA. V shed 6 bases and J shed 0 bases, with 13 bases lying between them. CDR3 length equals 15 residues. CDR3 coding DNA: TGTGCCAGCAGTTTGACAAAGAAGAGCACAGATACGCAGTATTTT. It yields the protein CASSLTKKSTDTQYF.

The V call is TRBV29-1, the J call TRBJ1-5; TRBD1 aligns across 7 bases. The J segment lost 0 bases and the V segment lost 6 bases, leaving 5 bases of the junction unmatched. This CDR3 region has 14 residues. Germline values: CDR1 SQVTM, CDR2 ANQGSEA. DNA for the CDR3: TGCAGCGTCTCCGGGACAGCTAGCAATCAGCCCCAGCATTTT. Translating it yields CSVSGTASNQPQHF.

The chain has TRBV29-1 and TRBJ2-3; TRBD1 might be the D (6 bases). The germline V gene encodes CDR1 SQVTM and CDR2 ANQGSEA. The CDR3 consists of 10 residues. Trimming removed 8 bases at V and 9 bases at J, with 12 bases between. CDR3 bases: TGCAGCCTTAGACAGGACACGCAGTATTTT. Translation gives CSLRQDTQYF.

V usage is TRBV3-1 (or the pseudogene TRBV3-2) and J usage is TRBJ1-5; no clear D gene. The germline V gene encodes CDR1 LGHDT and CDR2 YNNKEL (reference sequence). CDR3 length: 15 residues. Between the trimmed V and J ends, which lost 1 base and 4 bases, there was a span of 11 bases. Here the CDR3 reads CASSQGGSRNQPQHF. CDR3 bases: TGTGCCAGCAGCCAAGGCGGGTCCCGAAATCAGCCCCAGCATTTT.

The chain uses TRBV7-9 and TRBJ1-2, with 8 nucleotides matching TRBD1. Germline loops: CDR1 SEHNR, CDR2 FQNEAQ (reference sequence). The CDR3 is 14 amino acids. The V segment lost 1 base and the J segment 8 bases; nucleotides outside the gene matches: 6. CDR3 loop: CASSLVQGAGGYTF. As DNA, the CDR3 is TGTGCCAGCAGCTTAGTTCAGGGGGCAGGCGGCTACACCTTC. Using reference TRBV7-9 and TRBJ1-2 for the parts outside the CDR3, the full variable domain is DTGVSQNPRHKITKRGQNVTFRCDPISEHNRLYWYRQTLGQGPEFLTYFQNEAQLEKSRLLSDRFSAERPKGSFSTLEIQRTEQGDSAMYLCASSLVQGAGGYTFGSGTRLTVV.

The chain couples TRBV2 to TRBJ2-5; 7 bases line up with TRBD1. The V segment lost 7 bases and the J segment 5 bases; nucleotides outside the gene matches: 10. From germline, CDR1 is SNHLY and CDR2 FYNNEI. The CDR3 is made up of 14 amino acids. The CDR3 spells CASITGAYGETQYF. The DNA of the CDR3 is TGTGCCAGCATCACAGGGGCCTACGGCGAGACCCAGTACTTC.

V usage is TRBV27 and J usage is TRBJ1-5, with TRBD1 matching 9 bases. Per the germline V gene, CDR1 is MNHEY and CDR2 is SMNVEV (reference sequence). V was pared by 6 bases and J by 2 bases, with 8 bases of the junction left unmatched. The CDR3 consists of 16 residues. In DNA, the CDR3 is TGTGCCAGCAGCCCTTCGACAGGGGGAGGCAATCAGCCCCAGCATTTT. It encodes CASSPSTGGGNQPQHF.